The 28 T cell receptor beta chains listed next were all sequenced from one sample in a study of shared T cell receptors in the human thymus. Sequencing used immunoSEQ multiplex PCR; TCRdb keeps in-frame clones, though not all of them. The sample holds 700,000 to 750,000 clones, 70% to 90% seen once. These data are also associated with another study on human thymus T cells.

The specimen sequenced was thymocytes. The receptor source for this set is a girl under three years old with a congenital heart defect.

The rearrangement uses TRBV12-5 and TRBJ1-1; TRBD1 matches 7 bases. Germline V gene lookup returns CDR1 LGHNT and CDR2 FRNRAP. The J segment lost 1 base and the V segment lost 2 bases, leaving 10 bases of the junction unmatched. The CDR3 has 17 amino acids. Here the CDR3 reads CASGLMEPRTGNTEAFF. The CDR3 DNA reads as TGTGCTAGTGGTTTGATGGAACCGAGGACAGGGAACACTGAAGCTTTCTTT. The entire variable domain, with the rest obtained from reference TRBV12-5 and TRBJ1-1, is as follows: DARVTQTPRHKVTEMGQEVTMRCQPILGHNTVFWYRQTMMQGLELLAYFRNRAPLDDSGMPKDRFSAEMPDATLATLKIQPSEPRDSAVYFCASGLMEPRTGNTEAFFGQGTRLTVV.

The rearrangement joins TRBV5-4 to TRBJ2-3; 7 nucleotides agree with TRBD1. The germline CDR1 and CDR2 sequences are SGHNT and YYREEE (reference sequence). The CDR3 length is 18 residues. V was clipped by 4 bases and J by 1 base; unmatched bases: 15. CDR3 residues: CASSQGDGWSWGTDTQYF. The CDR3 DNA follows: TGTGCCAGCAGCCAGGGGGACGGGTGGTCCTGGGGCACAGATACGCAGTATTTT.

The chain uses TRBV5-4 and TRBJ2-1; 9 nucleotides match TRBD2. This CDR3 is built from 15 residues. Trimming took 4 bases from V and 4 from J; bases not matched to a gene: 6. The V gene's germline CDR1 is SGHNT and CDR2 YYREEE (reference sequence). Here the CDR3 reads CASSLVLAGYNEQFF. CDR3 bases: TGTGCCAGCAGCCTGGTTCTAGCGGGATACAATGAGCAGTTCTTC.

CDR3 nucleotide sequence: TGTGCCAGCAGTTTATCCCTGACTAGCGGGGGACTTCCGAACACCGGGGAGCTGTTTTTT. Translation: CASSLSLTSGGLPNTGELFF. The rearrangement uses TRBV28 and TRBJ2-2, with 12 bases fitting TRBD2. The CDR3 extends over 20 amino acids. Trimming cost V 1 base and J 0 bases; bases outside gene matches: 9. Germline V gene data show CDR1 as MDHEN and CDR2 as SYDVKM.

The chain employs TRBV30 and TRBJ1-1; TRBD1 is a possible D gene (5 bases). The CDR3 covers 14 residues. Trimming stripped 4 bases from V and 10 bases from J, with 22 bases between. Germline V gives CDR1 GTSNPN, CDR2 SVGIG (reference sequence). The CDR3, as DNA: TGTGCCTGGATCCGACCCCCCTCTAGGGGTGTAGCTTTCTTT. Its translation is CAWIRPPSRGVAFF.

The chain links TRBV18 to TRBJ1-2; the D is unclear. Trimming removed 3 bases from V and 5 bases from J, with 13 bases in between. There are 14 residues in the CDR3. Germline loops: CDR1 KGHSH, CDR2 LQKENI. Here the CDR3 reads CASSPTPRQYGYTF. The CDR3 nucleotides are TGTGCCAGCTCACCGACCCCACGACAATATGGCTACACCTTC.

J is TRBJ1-2 and V is TRBV11-2; 7 nucleotides align to TRBD1. This CDR3 has 17 amino acids. V lost 5 bases to trimming and J lost 7 bases; unmatched junction nucleotides: 19. Looked up from germline, CDR1 is SGHAT and CDR2 is FQNNGV. The CDR3 coding sequence is TGTGCCAGCAGCGCGAGGGTCTCCGTCACAGGGGCGGGTGGCTACACCTTC. It specifies CASSARVSVTGAGGYTF. Full variable domain (remainder filled in from reference TRBV11-2 and TRBJ1-2): EAGVAQSPRYKIIEKRQSVAFWCNPISGHATLYWYQQILGQGPKLLIQFQNNGVVDDSQLPKDRFSAERLKGVDSTLKIQPAKLEDSAVYLCASSARVSVTGAGGYTFGSGTRLTVV.

The chain links TRBV27 to TRBJ1-2, with a possible D match to TRBD1 (5 bases). Germline CDR1 is MNHEY and CDR2 is SMNVEV (reference sequence). The CDR3 covers 14 residues. V lost 8 bases, J lost 6 bases, and 19 bases lay in between. The CDR3 sequence: CASAWGPLGDGYTF. For the CDR3, the DNA is TGTGCCAGCGCATGGGGCCCCCTAGGGGATGGCTACACCTTC.

J is TRBJ2-1 and V is TRBV7-9; D remains ambiguous. The CDR3 spans 19 residues. Trimming removed 3 bases from V and 6 bases from J, with 27 bases in between. Germline values: CDR1 SEHNR, CDR2 FQNEAQ (reference sequence). The CDR3 loop is CASSFYPSSAAVICNEQFF. The CDR3 DNA is TGTGCCAGCAGCTTTTACCCATCATCAGCCGCGGTGATTTGCAATGAGCAGTTCTTC.

Only one count was recorded for this clone. The rearrangement joins TRBV7-9 to TRBJ1-1; 8 nucleotides agree with TRBD1. Germline V gene sequence: CDR1 SEHNR, CDR2 FQNEAQ (reference sequence). The CDR3 contains 17 residues. V was pared by 5 bases and J by 3 bases, with 14 bases of the junction left unmatched. CDR3: CASSTPGGVWADTEAFF. In DNA, the CDR3 is TGTGCCAGCAGCACGCCAGGGGGCGTCTGGGCGGACACTGAAGCTTTCTTT.

The gene calls are TRBV12-5 and TRBJ1-6; D is possibly TRBD1 (6 bases). Trimming cost V 6 bases and J 4 bases, with 19 bases left between them. The germline V gene encodes CDR1 LGHNT and CDR2 FRNRAP. The CDR3 has 17 amino acids. The CDR3 spells CASGDPAGGRYNSPLHF. The CDR3 DNA is TGTGCTAGTGGCGACCCCGCGGGGGGCAGGTATAATTCACCCCTCCACTTT.

Here the CDR3 reads CASSAVGQPHLGTIYF. For the CDR3, the DNA is TGTGCCAGCAGCGCAGTGGGACAGCCCCACTTAGGTACCATATATTTT. V is TRBV5-8 and J is TRBJ1-3, with 7 positions matching TRBD1. Germline CDR1 is SGHTS and CDR2 is YDEGEE. The CDR3 spans 16 residues. V lost 4 bases and J lost 10; bases outside the gene matches: 17. The full variable domain, with the rest looked up from reference TRBV5-8 and TRBJ1-3, is EAGVTQSPTHLIKTRGQQATLRCSPISGHTSVYWYQQALGLGLQFLLWYDEGEERNRGNFPPRFSGRQFPNYSSELNVNALELEDSALYLCASSAVGQPHLGTIYFGEGSWLTVV.

The chain employs TRBV29-1 and TRBJ1-5; TRBD1 matches at 10 bases. Germline CDR1 and CDR2: SQVTM and ANQGSEA. The V and J ends lost 8 bases and 3 bases, in that order; junction bases with no gene match: 7. CDR3 length equals 14 residues. CDR3 sequence (DNA): TGCAGCACCAGGGACAGGGGCCCCAATCAGCCCCAGCATTTT. It yields the protein CSTRDRGPNQPQHF.

The chain employs TRBV4-1 and TRBJ1-1, with a weak D call TRBD1 (6 bases). The germline CDR1 and CDR2 sequences are MGHRA and YSYEKL. Trimming stripped 3 bases from V and 0 bases from J, with 29 bases between. The CDR3 length is 21 residues. CDR3 DNA: TGCGCCAGCAGCCAGGCGGACAGTGACCCCCCCGTCCACTCCCTGAACACTGAAGCTTTCTTT. Its protein product is CASSQADSDPPVHSLNTEAFF.

The V call is TRBV9, the J call TRBJ2-7; the D gene is possibly TRBD1 (6 bases). The V end was cut by 3 bases, the J end by 0 bases, with 13 bases between. The germline gives CDR1 SGDLS, CDR2 YYNGEE. The CDR3 length is 15 residues. CDR3 coding DNA: TGTGCCAGCAGCGCCCACAGGGAAGGCTCCTACGAGCAGTACTTC. As protein: CASSAHREGSYEQYF. The full variable domain, its missing parts supplied by reference TRBV9 and TRBJ2-7, is DSGVTQTPKHLITATGQRVTLRCSPRSGDLSVYWYQQSLDQGLQFLIQYYNGEERAKGNILERFSAQQFPDLHSELNLSSLELGDSALYFCASSAHREGSYEQYFGPGTRLTVT.

This sequence joins TRBV5-4 and TRBJ2-7; a possible D gene is TRBD1 (6 bases). Germline CDR1 and CDR2: SGHNT and YYREEE (reference sequence). This CDR3 is 13 amino acids long. Trimming left V 5 bases short and J 9 bases short, with 18 bases between. The CDR3 DNA reads as TGTGCCAGCAGGGACAGAACCATGGACGGGCAGTACTTC. Amino acid sequence: CASRDRTMDGQYF.

The chain combines TRBV6-6 with TRBJ2-3; 8 positions match TRBD1. Germline lookup yields CDR1 MNHNY and CDR2 SVGAGI (reference sequence). This CDR3 region has 16 residues. V shed 6 bases and J 3 bases; nucleotides not matched to a gene: 11. The CDR3, as DNA: TGTGCCAGCAGCCGCGGCCGGAGACAGGGGACAGATACGCAGTATTTT. Amino acids: CASSRGRRQGTDTQYF.

This chain links TRBV10-3 with TRBJ1-6; TRBD1 is a possible D gene (5 bases). The V gene lost 9 bases and the J gene lost 5 bases, with 11 bases spanning the gap. This CDR3 is 13 amino acids long. Looked up from germline, CDR1 is ENHRY and CDR2 is SYGVKD. The DNA of the CDR3 is TGTGCCATAAAGGCAGGGAATAATTCACCCCTCCACTTT. Translation gives CAIKAGNNSPLHF.

The CDR3 bases are TGTGCCAGCAGCTCCCCTAGGGGACAGGGCCCCGAGCAGTACTTC. This sequence encodes CASSSPRGQGPEQYF. The gene calls are TRBV11-2 and TRBJ2-7, with TRBD1 identical over 9 bases. Germline lookup yields CDR1 SGHAT and CDR2 FQNNGV. V lost 4 bases to trimming and J lost 6 bases; unmatched junction nucleotides: 10. CDR3 size: 15 residues.

This clone showed up just a few times. V gene TRBV15 combines with J gene TRBJ1-1; possible D gene TRBD1, 5 bases. Germline V CDR1 and CDR2: LNHNV, YYDKDF (reference sequence). The V end was cut by 0 bases, the J end by 0 bases, with 17 bases between. The length of the CDR3 is 18 residues. CDR3 DNA sequence: TGTGCCACCAGCAGAGAGCTGGCGGACAATCACATGAACACTGAAGCTTTCTTT. This encodes CATSRELADNHMNTEAFF.

The CDR3 DNA is TGTGCCAGCTCATCGACAGGGTCGGCGCAGTATTTT. Amino acid sequence: CASSSTGSAQYF. The chain has TRBV18 and TRBJ2-3; 7 bases are shared with TRBD1. With 5 bases clipped from V and 10 bases from J, the junction kept 6 bases outside the gene matches. Germline V gene data show CDR1 as KGHSH and CDR2 as LQKENI. This CDR3 is 12 amino acids long.

This clone was observed a few times. The rearrangement links TRBV19 to TRBJ2-7, with TRBD1 identical over 10 bases. With V trimmed by 0 bases and J by 2 bases, 1 base remained unmatched. Germline-derived CDR1 and CDR2 are LNHDA and SQIVND (reference sequence). This CDR3 spans 15 amino acids. The CDR3 DNA sequence: TGTGCCAGTAGTATAGACGGACAGGGGGCCTACGAGCAGTACTTC. Protein: CASSIDGQGAYEQYF.

V usage is TRBV25-1 and J usage is TRBJ1-1, with D possibly matching TRBD1 (5 bases). Trimming pared 4 bases from V and 8 bases from J, leaving 23 bases between. Germline CDR1 MGHDK, CDR2 SYGVNS. The CDR3 contains 16 residues. The CDR3 DNA sequence: TGTGCCAGCAGTGCACCCCTGGGGGGGTGGGCGAAGGAAGCTTTCTTT. Protein: CASSAPLGGWAKEAFF.

The chain carries TRBV5-5 and TRBJ1-3; 7 bases fit TRBD1. Germline trimming cut 4 bases from V and 0 bases from J; bases unmatched to any gene: 10. CDR1 SGHKS and CDR2 YYEKEE come from the germline V gene (reference sequence). The CDR3 is 17 amino acids. The CDR3 is CASSTGTASNSGNTIYF. In DNA form, the CDR3 reads TGTGCCAGCAGCACCGGGACAGCCTCAAACTCTGGAAACACCATATATTTT.

The chain couples TRBV28 to TRBJ1-2, with D possibly TRBD1 on 6 matching bases. Germline lookup yields CDR1 MDHEN and CDR2 SYDVKM. This CDR3 spans 14 amino acids. V lost 4 bases and J lost 3, with 12 bases in between. The CDR3 sequence: CASSSSPGDYGYTF. The CDR3, as DNA: TGTGCCAGCAGTTCCTCCCCAGGGGACTATGGCTACACCTTC.

This clone came up a few times. The chain links TRBV19 to TRBJ1-1, with D maybe TRBD1 (5 bases). Per the germline V gene, CDR1 is LNHDA and CDR2 is SQIVND (reference sequence). The length of the CDR3 is 22 residues. Deletions cut 5 bases from V and 7 bases from J, with 41 bases between. The CDR3 reads CASSLPPGGKEGTRHRFVEAFF. For the CDR3, the DNA is TGTGCCAGTAGTCTTCCCCCGGGAGGTAAGGAGGGCACCCGACACAGGTTCGTTGAAGCTTTCTTT. Complete variable domain (other parts from reference TRBV19 and TRBJ1-1): DGGITQSPKYLFRKEGQNVTLSCEQNLNHDAMYWYRQDPGQGLRLIYYSQIVNDFQKGDIAEGYSVSREKKESFPLTVTSAQKNPTAFYLCASSLPPGGKEGTRHRFVEAFFGQGTRLTVV.

The V and J genes are TRBV5-6 and TRBJ2-1; D gene ambiguous. The CDR3 has 17 amino acids. Trimming took off 3 bases at V and 4 bases at J, with 20 bases between the two ends. CDR1 and CDR2 from the germline V gene are SGHDT and YYEEEE. CDR3 residues: CASSSTCDMNPYNEQFF. In DNA, the CDR3 is TGTGCCAGCAGCTCGACCTGCGACATGAACCCTTACAATGAGCAGTTCTTC.

V is TRBV11-3 and J is TRBJ2-1, with D unresolved. Germline lookup yields CDR1 SGHNT and CDR2 YENEEA. The CDR3 totals 13 residues. Trimming pared 5 bases from V and 11 bases from J, leaving 16 bases between. The DNA for the CDR3 is TGTGCCAGCAGCCAAAATTCTTCGGGTCAGCAGTTCTTC. Translation gives CASSQNSSGQQFF.